This TCR beta chain came from a study of blood T cell repertoires in COVID-19. Using immunoSEQ multiplex PCR, the repertoire was profiled, and TCRdb retains in-frame clones only, with some absent. This table has 130,000 or so clones, 70% to 90% appearing once. CDR1 and CDR2 (germline): MGHRA, YSYEKL. V gave up 0 bases and J gave up 6 bases; unmatched junction bases: 11. The CDR3 is 17 residues long. The clonotype was recovered from a human donor in a cohort sampled during active COVID-19. Input material: peripheral blood. J is TRBJ1-1 and V is TRBV4-1; 9 nucleotides line up with TRBD1. CDR3 residues: CASSQESVRTGAAEAFF. The CDR3 region has the DNA TGCGCCAGCAGCCAAGAAAGTGTGAGGACAGGGGCTGCTGAAGCTTTCTTT.